These T cell receptor beta chains were read from a single sample in a study of blood T cell repertoires in COVID-19. The table came from immunoSEQ multiplex PCR; TCRdb's copy has only in-frame clones and leaves some out. The sample lists under 350,000 clones; around 85% were seen once. Sample: PBMCs or T cells enriched from blood (not recorded which). These receptors were taken from a woman in her forties with acute COVID-19. CDR3s include the opening cysteine and the closing phenylalanine or tryptophan. A D gene is named only where the DNA matches it firmly.

TRBV2	TRBJ1-6	TRBD1	CASSLLLPGQGTYTPLHF
TRBV3-1/TRBV3-2	TRBJ2-1	TRBD1	CASSPGTGGFGEQFF
TRBV5-6	TRBJ1-4	TRBD1	CASSFGTASYNEKLFF
TRBV10-2	TRBJ2-5	TRBD1	CASSETGGETQYF
TRBV19	TRBJ2-3	.	CASRNWRRGRTDTQYF
TRBV5-4	TRBJ2-6	TRBD2	CASSLEGLAVISGANVLTF
TRBV6-1	TRBJ1-1	TRBD1	CASSEAGQGWSTEAFF
TRBV10-1	TRBJ1-1	TRBD1	CASKFRTGDTEAFF
TRBV5-5	TRBJ1-3	.	CASSSPGGGNTIYF
TRBV10-2	TRBJ2-1	TRBD2	CASSEAGGGDEQFF